One sample yielded the 15 T cell receptor beta chains listed below, sequenced in a study of T cell responses to AZD1222 COVID-19 vaccine. Measured with immunoSEQ multiplex PCR; TCRdb has only the in-frame clones, and not every one. The sample lists under 150,000 clones; over 90% were seen once. This sample comprised peripheral blood, obtained on day 0 of AZD1222 vaccination. Every receptor here comes from an adult in good health.

This rearrangement joins TRBV27 to TRBJ1-6; no clear D. The V gene lost 3 bases and the J gene lost 8 bases, with 8 bases spanning the gap. Germline V gene data show CDR1 as MNHEY and CDR2 as SMNVEV (reference sequence). The CDR3 is 13 amino acids. CDR3 amino acids: CASSFALDSPLHF. DNA for the CDR3: TGTGCCAGCAGTTTCGCGCTCGATTCACCCCTCCACTTT.

The chain has TRBV5-1 and TRBJ2-7, with 9 bases that match TRBD2. The CDR3 length is 17 residues. Per the germline V gene, CDR1 is SGHRS and CDR2 is YFSETQ. V lost 0 bases to trimming and J lost 5 bases; unmatched junction nucleotides: 12. CDR3 region: CASSLELAGPKGHEQYF. CDR3 in DNA: TGCGCCAGCAGCTTGGAGCTAGCGGGGCCCAAGGGCCACGAGCAGTACTTC. Full variable domain (remainder filled in from reference TRBV5-1 and TRBJ2-7): KAGVTQTPRYLIKTRGQQVTLSCSPISGHRSVSWYQQTPGQGLQFLFEYFSETQRNKGNFPGRFSGRQFSNSRSEMNVSTLELGDSALYLCASSLELAGPKGHEQYFGPGTRLTVT.

This chain connects TRBV20-1 to TRBJ1-2; the D is unclear. The V gene lost 5 bases and the J gene lost 6 bases, with 7 bases spanning the gap. From germline, CDR1 is DFQATT and CDR2 SNEGSKA (reference sequence). The CDR3 is 10 residues long. This CDR3 is CSASFNGYTF. DNA of the CDR3: TGCAGTGCTTCTTTTAATGGCTACACCTTC.

The rearrangement uses TRBV7-2 and TRBJ1-1; tentatively, D is TRBD1 (5 bases). Germline CDR1 SGHTA, CDR2 FQGNSA. Deletions cut 5 bases from V and 11 bases from J, with 15 bases between. The CDR3 sequence is 12 residues long. The CDR3 here is CASSLLEGRAFF. The CDR3 coding sequence is TGTGCCAGCAGCCTATTGGAGGGGCGGGCTTTCTTT.

This clone appeared once. This rearrangement joins TRBV28 to TRBJ1-4; no clear D. Trimming shortened V by 11 bases and J by 0 bases, and 16 bases separated the two germline ends. The V gene's germline CDR1 is MDHEN and CDR2 SYDVKM. The CDR3 runs 15 residues. CDR3 residues: CAAAGRDATNEKLFF. Written as DNA, the CDR3 is TGTGCCGCAGCCGGGAGGGATGCAACTAATGAAAAACTGTTTTTT.

This clone occurred once. The chain combines TRBV6-6 with TRBJ2-2, with D tentatively TRBD1 or TRBD2 (7 bases each). The CDR3 extends over 13 amino acids. Trimming cost V 8 bases and J 6 bases, with 13 bases left between them. Germline assignment: CDR1 MNHNY and CDR2 SVGAGI (reference sequence). In DNA, the CDR3 is TGTGCCAGCGCAGGGGGGGACGCCGGGGAGCTGTTTTTT. It translates to CASAGGDAGELFF.

The chain employs TRBV1 and TRBJ2-1; the table's D call of TRBD2 was not tested on the DNA. TRBV1 is reported as a pseudogene. The length of the CDR3 is 22 residues. The DNA for the CDR3 is TGCACCAGCAGCCCCGAAGGGGTGGGTCTAGCGGGAGAAAGTAGATCCTACAATGAGCAGTTCTTC. Translating it yields CTSSPEGVGLAGESRSYNEQFF.

This clone turned up a few times. The chain combines TRBV19 with TRBJ2-7, with D possibly matching TRBD2 (5 bases). Germline CDR1 and CDR2: LNHDA and SQIVND (reference sequence). With 6 bases removed from V and 0 bases from J, the gap between germline ends came to 27 bases. The CDR3 has 19 residues. DNA for the CDR3: TGTGCCAGTAGCAGTATAACCAGGACTGCGGAATCCAGCTCCTACGAGCAGTACTTC. Encoded protein: CASSSITRTAESSSYEQYF.

CDR3 sequence: CASSDEGAYNSPLHF. CDR3 nucleotides: TGTGCCAGCAGTGACGAGGGAGCCTATAATTCACCCCTCCACTTT. The chain employs TRBV2 and TRBJ1-6; no clear D. The ends were cut back, 3 bases at V and 2 bases at J, with 8 bases in the middle. CDR1 and CDR2 (germline): SNHLY, FYNNEI. This CDR3 contains 15 residues.

The rearrangement uses TRBV3-1 (or the pseudogene TRBV3-2) and TRBJ2-1; the match to TRBD2 covers 7 bases. V shed 2 bases and J 7 bases; nucleotides not matched to a gene: 2. CDR3 length: 13 residues. The germline V gene encodes CDR1 LGHDT and CDR2 YNNKEL (reference sequence). CDR3: CASSQILANEQFF. In DNA form, the CDR3 reads TGTGCCAGCAGCCAAATACTAGCGAATGAGCAGTTCTTC.

V is TRBV7-3 and J is TRBJ1-1; maybe TRBD1 (5 bases). V was pared by 3 bases and J by 4 bases, with 9 bases between. The CDR3 runs 13 residues. Germline V gene sequence: CDR1 SGHTA, CDR2 FQGTGA. In DNA, the CDR3 is TGTGCCAGCAGCTTGGGGGGGACCACTGAAGCTTTCTTT. Translating gives CASSLGGTTEAFF.

The chain has TRBV11-3 and TRBJ2-7, with 7 bases that match TRBD2. Trimming cost V 3 bases and J 7 bases; bases outside gene matches: 3. There are 12 residues in the CDR3. Per the germline V gene, CDR1 is SGHNT and CDR2 is YENEEA. Here the CDR3 reads CASSFGGGEQYF. DNA for the CDR3: TGTGCCAGCAGCTTTGGGGGGGGAGAGCAGTACTTC.

V gene TRBV6-5 combines with J gene TRBJ2-7; D is undetermined. Germline assignment: CDR1 MNHEY and CDR2 SVGAGI. Trimming stripped 5 bases from V and 2 bases from J, with 13 bases between. The CDR3 totals 14 residues. CDR3 residues: CASSNARLPYEQYF. CDR3 DNA sequence: TGTGCCAGCAGTAACGCGAGACTGCCCTACGAGCAGTACTTC.

The rearrangement uses TRBV15 and TRBJ2-1; 8 bases align to TRBD2. The V gene end was trimmed by 5 bases and the J gene end by 0 bases; junction bases not matched to a gene: 3. In germline, CDR1 is LNHNV, CDR2 YYDKDF (reference sequence). The CDR3 loop spans 15 amino acids. The chain's CDR3 is CATSRGGSSYNEQFF. CDR3 DNA sequence: TGTGCCACCAGCCGGGGGGGGAGCTCCTACAATGAGCAGTTCTTC.

J is TRBJ2-3 and V is TRBV5-1; 9 nucleotides match TRBD2. The J segment lost 0 bases and the V segment lost 4 bases, leaving 6 bases of the junction unmatched. The CDR3 length is 16 residues. CDR1 is SGHRS and CDR2 is YFSETQ in the germline V gene. DNA of the CDR3: TGCGCCAGCAGCCCGGGACTAGCACAGAGCACAGATACGCAGTATTTT. It specifies CASSPGLAQSTDTQYF.